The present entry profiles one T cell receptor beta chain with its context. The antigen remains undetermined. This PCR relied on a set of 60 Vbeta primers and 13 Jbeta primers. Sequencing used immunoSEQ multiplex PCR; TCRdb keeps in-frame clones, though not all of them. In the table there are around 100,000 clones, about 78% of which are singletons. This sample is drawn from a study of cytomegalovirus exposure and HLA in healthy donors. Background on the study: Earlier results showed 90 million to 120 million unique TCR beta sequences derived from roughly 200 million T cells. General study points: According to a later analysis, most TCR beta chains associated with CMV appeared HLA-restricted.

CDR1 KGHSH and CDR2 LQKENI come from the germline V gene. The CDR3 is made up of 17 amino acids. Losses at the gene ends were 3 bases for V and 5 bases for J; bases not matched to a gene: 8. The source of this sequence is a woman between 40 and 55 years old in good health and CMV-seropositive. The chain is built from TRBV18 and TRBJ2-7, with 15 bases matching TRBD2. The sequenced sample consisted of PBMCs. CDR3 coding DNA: TGTGCCAGCTCACCCGGGACTAGCGGGAGGAGTGTGAACGAGCAGTACTTC. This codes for CASSPGTSGRSVNEQYF.